This T cell receptor (beta chain) emerged from a study of T cell responses to AZD1222 COVID-19 vaccine. Repertoires were generated with immunoSEQ multiplex PCR, while TCRdb's copy carries only in-frame clones and drops some. The sample lists about 200,000 clones, 80% to 95% seen once, with 3% to 3.5% in the top ten. With respect to this clone: The antigen is not known.

CDR3 length: 15 amino acids. Losses at the gene ends were 4 bases for V and 8 bases for J; bases not matched to a gene: 5. The germline CDR1 and CDR2 sequences are SGHVS and FQNEAQ. General study results and limits: At baseline, seropositivity was found in only six or seven AZD1222 recipients. Donors in the cohort were predominantly white British and more often female, and clonal diversity was possibly underestimated.

The chain uses TRBV7-8 and TRBJ2-1, with 13 bases identical to TRBD2. The sequencing here drew on peripheral blood, taken 28 days after the second AZD1222 dose. This sequence originates from an adult who received the AZD1222 COVID-19 vaccine. The chain's CDR3 is CASSSLAGGHHEQFF. Here the CDR3 DNA reads TGTGCCAGCAGCTCACTAGCGGGAGGGCACCATGAGCAGTTCTTC.